What follows are 29 T cell receptor beta chains derived from one specimen sequenced in a study of shared clonotypes between healthy human individuals. Positively selected for CCR7, the CD45RO-negative cells used as naive CD8 cells excluded terminally differentiated effector memory CD45RA+ cells. Data came from immunoSEQ multiplex PCR; TCRdb stores just in-frame clones and leaves some out. The sample has about 650,000 clones, around 95% seen once. The specimen was naive CD8+ T cells sorted from blood. These receptors were obtained from a woman in her thirties in good health.

The V call is TRBV5-6, the J call TRBJ1-1; possible D gene TRBD1, 5 bases. Germline loops: CDR1 SGHDT, CDR2 YYEEEE. The CDR3 runs to 14 residues. Trimming stripped 0 bases from V and 3 bases from J, with 9 bases between. Here the CDR3 DNA reads TGTGCCAGCAGCTTGGGGGGCCTGTACACTGAAGCTTTCTTT. The encoded protein is CASSLGGLYTEAFF.

The CDR3 bases are TGTGCCAGCAGTGAAGGACTAGCGGGCGGCTCCTACGAGCAGTACTTC. This sequence encodes CASSEGLAGGSYEQYF. The chain couples TRBV2 to TRBJ2-7, with 10 bases matching TRBD2. V lost 1 base and J lost 0; bases outside the gene matches: 3. Germline-derived CDR1 and CDR2 are SNHLY and FYNNEI. This CDR3 is built from 16 residues.

J is TRBJ2-5 and V is TRBV27; the D is unclear. V was pared by 7 bases and J by 4 bases, with 10 bases between. The CDR3 totals 12 residues. Per germline, CDR1 MNHEY and CDR2 SMNVEV (reference sequence). The CDR3 protein is CASTLPPETQYF. DNA of the CDR3: TGTGCCAGCACCCTACCCCCAGAGACCCAGTACTTC.

The rearrangement uses TRBV28 and TRBJ2-1; 9 bases map to TRBD2. This CDR3 comprises 16 residues. The trim removed 2 bases at V and 6 bases at J, leaving 8 bases unmatched. Germline-derived CDR1 and CDR2 are MDHEN and SYDVKM. The CDR3 DNA follows: TGTGCCAGCAGTTTAAGGGGTAGCGGGAGTTCCAATGAGCAGTTCTTC. Protein product: CASSLRGSGSSNEQFF.

CDR3 sequence reads: CASSDRDNTEAFF. In DNA form, the CDR3 reads TGTGCCAGCAGTGACCGGGACAACACTGAAGCTTTCTTT. The chain links TRBV6-4 to TRBJ1-1, with a tentative D call TRBD1 (5 bases). CDR1 and CDR2 from the germline V gene are MRHNA and SNTAGT. Trimming pared 2 bases from V and 2 bases from J, leaving 6 bases between. The CDR3 contains 13 residues.

This clone was seen once. This rearrangement joins TRBV27 to TRBJ2-6; D call uncertain. The CDR3 runs 16 residues. Germline V CDR1 and CDR2: MNHEY, SMNVEV (reference sequence). Trimming cost V 7 bases and J 1 base, with 14 bases left between them. The CDR3 sequence is CASKETLDSGANVLTF. CDR3 sequence (DNA): TGTGCCAGCAAAGAGACACTTGATTCTGGGGCCAACGTCCTGACTTTC.

V usage is TRBV6-9 and J usage is TRBJ2-7; no clear D. Deletions cut 0 bases from V and 7 bases from J, with 7 bases between. The CDR3 length is 12 residues. CDR1 MNHGY and CDR2 SVAAGI come from the germline V gene. CDR3 loop: CASSYSLGEQYF. The DNA of the CDR3 is TGTGCCAGCAGTTATTCGCTGGGAGAGCAGTACTTC.

In this sample, this clone turned up once. The V and J genes are TRBV5-4 and TRBJ2-5, with 10 bases lining up with TRBD2. Germline V gene data show CDR1 as SGHNT and CDR2 as YYREEE (reference sequence). V lost 3 bases, J lost 1 base, and 0 bases stayed unmatched. The CDR3 covers 14 residues. The CDR3 region is CASSWTSGQETQYF. CDR3 DNA: TGTGCCAGCAGCTGGACTAGCGGCCAAGAGACCCAGTACTTC.

The DNA of the CDR3 is TGTGCCAGCAGCCAAGAACGAGTGAGGACAGCCTACAATGAGCAGTTCTTC. Residues: CASSQERVRTAYNEQFF. The genes are TRBV4-2 and TRBJ2-1; weak D call: TRBD1 (6 bases). The V end lost 0 bases, the J end lost 2 bases, and 14 bases lay between the germline ends. CDR1 and CDR2 (germline): LGHNA, YNFKEQ. The CDR3 length is 17 residues.

The V and J genes are TRBV9 and TRBJ2-3; no definite D call. The germline CDR1 and CDR2 sequences are SGDLS and YYNGEE. The CDR3 totals 14 residues. V lost 0 bases and J lost 5, with 10 bases in between. CDR3 coding DNA: TGTGCCAGCAGCGTAGGCCGTTCGTTAGATACGCAGTATTTT. It specifies CASSVGRSLDTQYF.

This clone occurred once. The V and J genes are TRBV13 and TRBJ2-6; the D gene could be TRBD1 or TRBD2 (6 bases each). The CDR3 spans 18 residues. CDR1 and CDR2 from the germline V gene are PRHDT and FYEKMQ (reference sequence). Trimming took off 2 bases at V and 2 bases at J, with 16 bases between the two ends. CDR3 bases: TGTGCCAGCAGCTTATTCTATTCGGGGGCGCCTGGGGCCAACGTCCTGACTTTC. Encoded protein: CASSLFYSGAPGANVLTF.

V is TRBV7-8 and J is TRBJ2-7; D might be TRBD1 or TRBD2, each matching 5 bases. Germline loops: CDR1 SGHVS, CDR2 FQNEAQ. The CDR3 totals 15 residues. V dropped 1 base and J dropped 2 bases, with 12 bases sitting between them. CDR3 amino acids: CASSLGIGTAYEQYF. CDR3 coding DNA: TGTGCCAGCAGCTTAGGGATTGGGACCGCCTACGAGCAGTACTTC.

This clone was recorded once. J is TRBJ2-7 and V is TRBV7-6, with 12 positions matching TRBD2. Germline-derived CDR1 and CDR2 are SGHVS and FNYEAQ. The J segment lost 5 bases and the V segment lost 1 base, leaving 6 bases of the junction unmatched. CDR3 size: 16 residues. In DNA form, the CDR3 reads TGTGCCAGCAGCTTAGGACTAGCGGGAGCCCCCCACGAGCAGTACTTC. Protein product: CASSLGLAGAPHEQYF.

CDR3 in DNA: TGTGCCAGCAGTGAAATGGCTTTAAACTACGAGCAGTACTTC. Protein sequence: CASSEMALNYEQYF. The chain couples TRBV2 to TRBJ2-5, with D hard to call. TRBJ2-7 explains the end of the DNA better; the J call may be wrong. CDR3 length: 14 amino acids. CDR1 SNHLY and CDR2 FYNNEI come from the germline V gene.

The chain carries TRBV19 and TRBJ2-2; possibly TRBD1 for D (8 bases). This CDR3 has 17 amino acids. Trimming cost V 9 bases and J 4 bases, with 24 bases left between them. Germline V lookup: CDR1 LNHDA, CDR2 SQIVND (reference sequence). CDR3 protein: CASRPPGGTGLTGELFF. As DNA, the CDR3 is TGTGCCAGCCGACCCCCCGGGGGGACAGGTCTCACCGGGGAGCTGTTTTTT.

This clone showed up just once. The chain couples TRBV28 to TRBJ2-6, with TRBD1 matching over 9 bases. The length of the CDR3 is 19 residues. Germline CDR1 reads MDHEN; CDR2 reads SYDVKM. V lost 6 bases and J lost 0; bases outside the gene matches: 12. The CDR3 sequence is CASRAPTGGAFSGANVLTF. The DNA of the CDR3 is TGTGCCAGCAGGGCCCCTACAGGGGGCGCCTTCTCTGGGGCCAACGTCCTGACTTTC.

This clone was recorded only once. The chain carries TRBV5-4 and TRBJ2-7; D is tentatively TRBD1 or TRBD2 (5 bases each). Trimming pared 2 bases from V and 2 bases from J, leaving 14 bases between. Germline V gene sequence: CDR1 SGHNT, CDR2 YYREEE (reference sequence). The CDR3 length is 15 residues. The CDR3 loop reads CASSFHRDPPYEQYF. The DNA for the CDR3 is TGTGCCAGCAGCTTCCATCGGGACCCCCCCTACGAGCAGTACTTC. The variable domain in full, with the rest retrieved from reference TRBV5-4 and TRBJ2-7, is ETGVTQSPTHLIKTRGQQVTLRCSSQSGHNTVSWYQQALGQGPQFIFQYYREEENGRGNFPPRFSGLQFPNYSSELNVNALELDDSALYLCASSFHRDPPYEQYFGPGTRLTVT.

The rearrangement links TRBV2 to TRBJ2-7, with D perhaps TRBD2 (5 bases). The CDR3 length is 17 residues. The V gene's germline CDR1 is SNHLY and CDR2 FYNNEI. Trimming took off 4 bases at V and 3 bases at J, with 22 bases between the two ends. This chain's CDR3 is CASSGGHMRAEIYEQYF. DNA for the CDR3: TGTGCCAGCAGTGGAGGCCACATGCGAGCGGAAATCTACGAGCAGTACTTC.

This chain connects TRBV11-2 to TRBJ2-3; a weak D match, TRBD2 (6 bases). V shed 1 base and J shed 0 bases, with 17 bases lying between them. Germline lookup yields CDR1 SGHAT and CDR2 FQNNGV. This CDR3 spans 18 amino acids. The CDR3 DNA sequence: TGTGCCAGCAGCTTAGTCCCCACCTTTAGCGGAAGCACAGATACGCAGTATTTT. Protein: CASSLVPTFSGSTDTQYF.

This CDR3 is CASSITGRGTEAFF. The CDR3 nucleotides are TGTGCCAGTAGTATTACCGGGCGAGGCACTGAAGCTTTCTTT. V gene TRBV19 combines with J gene TRBJ1-1; no definite D call. Germline CDR1 is LNHDA and CDR2 is SQIVND (reference sequence). The germline V and J ends were trimmed by 3 bases and 4 bases, with 12 bases remaining between them. There are 14 residues in the CDR3.

The table lists this clone with a count of one. The rearrangement links TRBV7-9 to TRBJ2-1; D is undetermined. The germline V gene encodes CDR1 SEHNR and CDR2 FQNEAQ (reference sequence). CDR3 length equals 14 residues. With 1 base removed from V and 8 bases from J, the gap between germline ends came to 12 bases. The CDR3 DNA reads as TGTGCCAGCAGCTTAGAGGCACGAGGAGATGAGCAGTTCTTC. Protein sequence: CASSLEARGDEQFF.

The chain recombines TRBV6-5 with TRBJ2-7, with D perhaps assigned TRBD1 or TRBD2 (6 bases each). The CDR3 length is 16 residues. Trimming took 0 bases from V and 3 from J, leaving 15 bases between them. Germline CDR1 and CDR2: MNHEY and SVGAGI. Here the CDR3 DNA reads TGTGCCAGCAGTTACTCAAGGGGGGCTCTAAACTACGAGCAGTACTTC. The encoded protein is CASSYSRGALNYEQYF.

The CDR3 protein is CASSLVHPSGANVLTF. The DNA of the CDR3 is TGTGCCAGCAGCTTGGTGCACCCTTCTGGGGCCAACGTCCTGACTTTC. V and J are TRBV5-5 and TRBJ2-6, with D uncertain. The CDR3 has 16 amino acids. From germline, CDR1 is SGHKS and CDR2 YYEKEE (reference sequence). Trimming left V 0 bases short and J 1 base short, with 8 bases between.

This clone was seen a single time. The chain carries TRBV9 and TRBJ1-1; D ambiguous. Germline V gene sequence: CDR1 SGDLS, CDR2 YYNGEE. Trimming removed 4 bases at V and 0 bases at J, with 4 bases between. The CDR3 runs 12 residues. The CDR3 bases are TGTGCCAGCAGCCCATTGAACACTGAAGCTTTCTTT. Amino acids: CASSPLNTEAFF.

V is TRBV7-9 and J is TRBJ2-3; 8 positions agree with TRBD2. Unmatched junction bases numbered 8, after V lost 3 bases and J lost 3 bases. The CDR3 totals 16 residues. Germline V lookup: CDR1 SEHNR, CDR2 FQNEAQ (reference sequence). CDR3 DNA sequence: TGTGCCAGCAGCTTGACAGGCGGGGGGAAAACAGATACGCAGTATTTT. Its translation: CASSLTGGGKTDTQYF.

Regarding this clone: This sample includes further DNA sequences coding for the same CDR3. The V and J genes are TRBV7-9 and TRBJ2-1; D gene ambiguous. Germline V CDR1 and CDR2: SEHNR, FQNEAQ (reference sequence). The V end lost 0 bases, the J end lost 5 bases, and 5 bases lay between the germline ends. The CDR3 length is 13 residues. The DNA of the CDR3 is TGTGCCAGCAGCTTAGCCGGAAACAATGAGCAGTTCTTC. Protein: CASSLAGNNEQFF.

This clone appeared a single time. The chain combines TRBV7-9 with TRBJ2-7; 7 bases match TRBD2. The length of the CDR3 is 15 residues. The V and J ends lost 5 bases and 6 bases, in that order; junction bases with no gene match: 13. The germline V gene has CDR1 SEHNR and CDR2 FQNEAQ (reference sequence). This CDR3 is CASSPRLASTAEQYF. The DNA for the CDR3 is TGTGCCAGCAGCCCCCGACTAGCTTCGACGGCCGAGCAGTACTTC.

J is TRBJ2-7 and V is TRBV19; TRBD2 matches 9 bases. CDR3 length: 18 amino acids. Germline CDR1 is LNHDA and CDR2 is SQIVND (reference sequence). Germline trimming cut 5 bases from V and 1 base from J; bases unmatched to any gene: 15. CDR3 nucleotide sequence: TGTGCCAGTAGTCCTAAGGGAACTCTAGCGGGAAGGTCCTACGAGCAGTACTTC. Its protein is CASSPKGTLAGRSYEQYF.

The chain links TRBV7-8 to TRBJ2-1, with 12 bases lining up with TRBD2. Germline assignment: CDR1 SGHVS and CDR2 FQNEAQ. The V gene end was trimmed by 1 base and the J gene end by 8 bases; junction bases not matched to a gene: 6. There are 16 residues in the CDR3. The CDR3 loop reads CASSLGGLAGDYEQFF. As DNA, the CDR3 is TGTGCCAGCAGCTTAGGGGGACTAGCGGGTGACTATGAGCAGTTCTTC.